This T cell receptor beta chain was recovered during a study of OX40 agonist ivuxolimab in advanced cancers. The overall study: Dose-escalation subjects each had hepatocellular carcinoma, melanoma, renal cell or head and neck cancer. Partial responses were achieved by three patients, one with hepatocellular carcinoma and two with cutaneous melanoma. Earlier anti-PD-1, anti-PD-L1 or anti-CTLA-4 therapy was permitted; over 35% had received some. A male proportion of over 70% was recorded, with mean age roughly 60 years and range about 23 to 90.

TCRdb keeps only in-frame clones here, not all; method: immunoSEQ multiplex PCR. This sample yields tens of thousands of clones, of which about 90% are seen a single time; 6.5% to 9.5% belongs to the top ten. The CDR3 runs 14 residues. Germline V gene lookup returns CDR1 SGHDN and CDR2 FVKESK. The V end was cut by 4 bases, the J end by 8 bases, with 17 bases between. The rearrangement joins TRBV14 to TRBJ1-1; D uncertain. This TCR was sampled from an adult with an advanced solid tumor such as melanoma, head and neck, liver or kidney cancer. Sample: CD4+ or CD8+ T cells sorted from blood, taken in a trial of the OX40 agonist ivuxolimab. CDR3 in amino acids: CASSPPGPREEAFF. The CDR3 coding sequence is TGTGCCAGCAGCCCTCCCGGGCCTCGGGAGGAAGCTTTCTTT. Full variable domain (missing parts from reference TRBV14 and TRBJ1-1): EAGVTQFPSHSVIEKGQTVTLRCDPISGHDNLYWYRRVMGKEIKFLLHFVKESKQDESGMPNNRFLAERTGGTYSTLKVQPAELEDSGVYFCASSPPGPREEAFFGQGTRLTVV.